This TCR beta chain was recovered during a study of blood T cells in healthy people across ages. CDR1 is DFQATT, CDR2 SNEGSKA, per germline (reference sequence). The CDR3 totals 15 residues. Trimming cost V 6 bases and J 11 bases; bases outside gene matches: 18. PCR was performed a second time for about 7 to 12 cycles using a sample-barcoded 5' primer and a J-beta primer mix. TCRdb reprocessed the 5' RACE reads with MiXCR, giving one entry per CDR3 protein. The sample has approximately 900,000 distinct CDR3 sequences; roughly 43% are singletons. The sample taken for sequencing was blood. The rearrangement uses TRBV20-1 and TRBJ2-5, with TRBD1 matching over 10 bases. The origin of this receptor is a young man in good health. For the CDR3, the DNA is TGCAGTGCACCCTCGTCGGGACAGGGGTCCTACGGGCAGTACTTC. Protein product: CSAPSSGQGSYGQYF.